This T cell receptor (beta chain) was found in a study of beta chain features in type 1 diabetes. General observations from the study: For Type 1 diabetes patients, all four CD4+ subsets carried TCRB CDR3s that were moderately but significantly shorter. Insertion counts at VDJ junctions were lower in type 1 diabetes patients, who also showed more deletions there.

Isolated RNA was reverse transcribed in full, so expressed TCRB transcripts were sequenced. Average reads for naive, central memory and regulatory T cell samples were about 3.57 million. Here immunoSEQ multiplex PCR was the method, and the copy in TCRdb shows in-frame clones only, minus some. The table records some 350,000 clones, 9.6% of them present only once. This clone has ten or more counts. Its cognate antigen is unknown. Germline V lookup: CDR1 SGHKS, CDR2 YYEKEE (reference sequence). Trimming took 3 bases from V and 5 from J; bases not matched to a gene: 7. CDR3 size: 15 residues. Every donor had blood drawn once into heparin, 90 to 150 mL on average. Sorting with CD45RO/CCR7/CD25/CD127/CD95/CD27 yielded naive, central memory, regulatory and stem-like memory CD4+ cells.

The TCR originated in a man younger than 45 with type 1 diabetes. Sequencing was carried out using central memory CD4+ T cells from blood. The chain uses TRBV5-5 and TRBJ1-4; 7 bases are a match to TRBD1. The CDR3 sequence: CASSSWTGGNEKLFF. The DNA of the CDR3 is TGTGCCAGCAGCTCATGGACAGGTGGCAATGAAAAACTGTTTTTT.